This T cell receptor (beta chain) was recorded in a study of glioma-infiltrating T cells after dendritic cell vaccination. Whole-study results and caveats: Few patients contributed both blood and tumor specimens.

Details on this clone: The antigen is undetermined.

From germline, CDR1 is SGHTA and CDR2 FQGNSA. V lost 5 bases and J 0 bases, leaving 11 bases between the germline ends. The CDR3 extends over 15 amino acids. TCRdb's table, derived via immunoSEQ multiplex PCR, lists solely in-frame clones and lacks some. The sample lists around 21,000 clones; 79% were seen once. None of the glioblastoma patients had an isocitrate dehydrogenase mutation. The TCR was taken from a human donor with glioblastoma. The input for sequencing was blood, taken before dendritic cell vaccination. This sequence joins TRBV7-2 and TRBJ1-5, with D possibly TRBD1 on 5 matching bases. CDR3 sequence (DNA): TGTGCCAGCAGCGTGGACACTGATAGCAATCAGCCCCAGCATTTT. It is translated as CASSVDTDSNQPQHF.